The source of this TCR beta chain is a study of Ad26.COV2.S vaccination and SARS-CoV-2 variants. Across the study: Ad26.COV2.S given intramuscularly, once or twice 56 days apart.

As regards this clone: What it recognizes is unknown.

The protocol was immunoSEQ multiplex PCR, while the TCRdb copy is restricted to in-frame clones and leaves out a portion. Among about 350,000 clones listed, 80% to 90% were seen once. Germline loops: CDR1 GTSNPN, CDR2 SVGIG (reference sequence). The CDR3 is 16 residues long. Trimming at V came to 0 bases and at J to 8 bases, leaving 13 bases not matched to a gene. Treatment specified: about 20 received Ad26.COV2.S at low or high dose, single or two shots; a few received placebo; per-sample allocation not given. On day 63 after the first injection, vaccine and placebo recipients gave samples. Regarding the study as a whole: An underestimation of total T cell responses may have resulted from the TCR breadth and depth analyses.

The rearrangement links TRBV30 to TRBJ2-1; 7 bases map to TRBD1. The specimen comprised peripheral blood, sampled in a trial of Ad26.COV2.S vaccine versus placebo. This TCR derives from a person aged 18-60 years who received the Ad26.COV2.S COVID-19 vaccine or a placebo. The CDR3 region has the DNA TGTGCCTGGAGTGTACTGGGGGACAGAAAAACGGATGAGCAGTTCTTC. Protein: CAWSVLGDRKTDEQFF.